This entry lists 4 T cell receptor beta chains sequenced from one sample in a study of vaccination effects on CD4 cells after COVID-19. Assay used: immunoSEQ multiplex PCR; TCRdb lists only in-frame clones, some missing. The top ten hold 2% of the sample, which has about 59,000 clones, roughly 78% seen once. The antigens of these receptors remain unknown. Viral peptide pools were used in the ViraFEST assay to expand antigen-specific CD4+ T cells, and sequencing came afterward. When around 10 days of culture had elapsed, CD4+ T cells were isolated. All participants had two doses of either the BNT162b2 or mRNA-1273 vaccine. Specimen: CD4+ T cells from PBMCs cultured with HCoV-OC43 spike peptides, collected after COVID-19 vaccination. Subset meaning: HCoV-OC43 spike overlapping peptide pool stimulation. The receptors were sampled from a human donor who received a COVID-19 vaccine.

The chain recombines TRBV2 with TRBJ2-2, with D maybe TRBD1 (6 bases). This CDR3 is built from 13 residues. Germline V gene sequence: CDR1 SNHLY, CDR2 FYNNEI. V dropped 6 bases and J dropped 2 bases, with 7 bases sitting between them. CDR3: CASRTGNTGELFF. CDR3 DNA: TGTGCCAGCAGGACAGGAAACACCGGGGAGCTGTTTTTT. Based on the CDR3 plus reference TRBV2 and TRBJ2-2, the full variable domain is EPEVTQTPSHQVTQMGQEVILRCVPISNHLYFYWYRQILGQKVEFLVSFYNNEISEKSEIFDDQFSVERPDGSNFTLKIRSTKLEDSAMYFCASRTGNTGELFFGEGSRLTVL.

This clone turned up a few times. This rearrangement joins TRBV5-1 to TRBJ2-4; no clear D. CDR1 SGHRS and CDR2 YFSETQ come from the germline V gene. Trimming stripped 0 bases from V and 0 bases from J, with 13 bases between. The CDR3 loop spans 17 amino acids. CDR3 nucleotides: TGCGCCAGCAGCTTGGATAGGTCCTCAGTAGCCAAAAACATTCAGTACTTC. It translates to CASSLDRSSVAKNIQYF.

The J gene is TRBJ1-2, the V gene TRBV5-1; a weak D match, TRBD1 (5 bases). CDR3 length equals 14 residues. V dropped 2 bases and J dropped 2 bases, with 10 bases sitting between them. Germline loops: CDR1 SGHRS, CDR2 YFSETQ. For the CDR3, the DNA is TGCGCCAGCAGCTTTGAATCAGGGAACTATGGCTACACCTTC. This encodes CASSFESGNYGYTF.

This chain links TRBV3-1 (or the pseudogene TRBV3-2) with TRBJ2-5; D is uncertain. The CDR3 loop spans 16 amino acids. From germline, CDR1 is LGHDT and CDR2 YNNKEL (reference sequence). The V and J ends lost 1 base and 4 bases respectively, with 16 bases between them. DNA of the CDR3: TGTGCCAGCAGCCAAGTTACTGGACGTCGTTCAGAGACCCAGTACTTC. Translated, it gives CASSQVTGRRSETQYF.